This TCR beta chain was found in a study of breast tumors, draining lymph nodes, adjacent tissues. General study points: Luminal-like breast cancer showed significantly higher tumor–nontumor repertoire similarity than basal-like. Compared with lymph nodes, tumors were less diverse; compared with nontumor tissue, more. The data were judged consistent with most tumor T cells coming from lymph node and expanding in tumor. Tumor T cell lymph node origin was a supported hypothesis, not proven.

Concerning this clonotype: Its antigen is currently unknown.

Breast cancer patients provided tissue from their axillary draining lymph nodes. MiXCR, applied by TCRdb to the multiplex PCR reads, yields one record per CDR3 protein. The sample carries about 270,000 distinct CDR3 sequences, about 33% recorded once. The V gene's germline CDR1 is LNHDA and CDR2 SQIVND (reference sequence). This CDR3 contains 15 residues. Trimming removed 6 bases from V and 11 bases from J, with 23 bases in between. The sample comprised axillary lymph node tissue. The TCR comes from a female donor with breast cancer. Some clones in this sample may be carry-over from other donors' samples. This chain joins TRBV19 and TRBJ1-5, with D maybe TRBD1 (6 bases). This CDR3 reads CASRAGTGGQETQHF. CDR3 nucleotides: TGTGCCAGTAGAGCCGGGACGGGGGGCCAAGAGACCCAGCATTTT.